This record looks at one TCR beta chain sequence and its context. Both 60 Vbeta primers and 13 Jbeta primers went into the PCR. Produced via immunoSEQ multiplex PCR; TCRdb's table is partial and in-frame only. The table lists about 120,000 clones, approximately 84% of them singletons. Germline CDR1 and CDR2: MNHNS and SASEGT. With 6 bases removed from V and 3 bases from J, the gap between germline ends came to 15 bases. CDR3 length equals 14 residues. The data stem from a study of cytomegalovirus exposure and HLA in healthy donors. This sequence originates from a man in his late teens or twenties in good health and CMV-seropositive. V gene TRBV6-1 combines with J gene TRBJ2-7; D not resolved. The sample was PBMCs. The CDR3 here is CASRPSTVHYEQYF. CDR3 nucleotide sequence: TGTGCCAGCAGGCCCTCTACAGTTCACTACGAGCAGTACTTC.